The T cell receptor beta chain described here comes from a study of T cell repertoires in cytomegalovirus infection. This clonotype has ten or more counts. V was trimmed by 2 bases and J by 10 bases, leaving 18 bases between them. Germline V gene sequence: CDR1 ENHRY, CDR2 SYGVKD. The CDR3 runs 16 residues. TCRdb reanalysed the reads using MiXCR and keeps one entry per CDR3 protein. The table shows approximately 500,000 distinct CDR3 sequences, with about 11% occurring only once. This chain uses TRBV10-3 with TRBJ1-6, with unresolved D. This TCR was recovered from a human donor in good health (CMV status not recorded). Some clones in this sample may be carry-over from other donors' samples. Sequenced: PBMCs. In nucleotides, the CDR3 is TGTGCCATCAGTGAGACCATAGCCTTTGAGGGCTCACCCCTCCACTTT. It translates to CAISETIAFEGSPLHF.